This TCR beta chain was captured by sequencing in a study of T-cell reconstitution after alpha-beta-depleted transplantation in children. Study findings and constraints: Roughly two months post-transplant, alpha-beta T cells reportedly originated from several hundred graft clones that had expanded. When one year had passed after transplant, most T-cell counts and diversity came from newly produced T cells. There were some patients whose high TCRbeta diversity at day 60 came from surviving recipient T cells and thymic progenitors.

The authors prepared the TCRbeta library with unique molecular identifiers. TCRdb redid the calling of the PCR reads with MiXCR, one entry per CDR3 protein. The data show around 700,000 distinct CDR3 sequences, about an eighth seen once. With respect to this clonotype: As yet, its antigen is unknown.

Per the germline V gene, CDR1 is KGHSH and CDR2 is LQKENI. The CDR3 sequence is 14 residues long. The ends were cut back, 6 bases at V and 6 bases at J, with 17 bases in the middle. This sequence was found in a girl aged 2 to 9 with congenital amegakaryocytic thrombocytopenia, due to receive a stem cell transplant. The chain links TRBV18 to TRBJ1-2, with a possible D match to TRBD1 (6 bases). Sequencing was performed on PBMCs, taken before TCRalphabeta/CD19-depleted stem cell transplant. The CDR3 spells CASSHTQGPHGYTF. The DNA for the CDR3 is TGTGCCAGCTCTCACACACAGGGTCCCCATGGCTACACCTTC.